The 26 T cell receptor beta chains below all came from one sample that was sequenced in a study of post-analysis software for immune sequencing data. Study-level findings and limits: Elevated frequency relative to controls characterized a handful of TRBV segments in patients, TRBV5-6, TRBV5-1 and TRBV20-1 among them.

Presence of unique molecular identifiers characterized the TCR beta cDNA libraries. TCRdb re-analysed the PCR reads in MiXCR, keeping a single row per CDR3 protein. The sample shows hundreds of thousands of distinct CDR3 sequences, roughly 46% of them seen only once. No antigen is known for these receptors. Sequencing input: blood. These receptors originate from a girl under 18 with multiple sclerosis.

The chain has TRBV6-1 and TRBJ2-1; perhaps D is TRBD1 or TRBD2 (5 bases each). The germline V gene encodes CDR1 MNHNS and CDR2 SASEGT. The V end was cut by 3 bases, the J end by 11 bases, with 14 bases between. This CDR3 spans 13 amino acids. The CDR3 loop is CASSEMPGRQQFF. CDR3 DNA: TGTGCCAGCAGTGAGATGCCGGGACGCCAGCAGTTCTTC.

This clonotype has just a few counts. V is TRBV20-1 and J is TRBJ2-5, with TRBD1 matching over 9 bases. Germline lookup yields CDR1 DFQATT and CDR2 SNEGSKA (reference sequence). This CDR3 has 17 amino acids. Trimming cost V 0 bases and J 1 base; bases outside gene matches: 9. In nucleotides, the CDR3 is TGCAGTGCTAGAGATCATTTTAGGACAGGGGTCCAAGAGACCCAGTACTTC. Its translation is CSARDHFRTGVQETQYF.

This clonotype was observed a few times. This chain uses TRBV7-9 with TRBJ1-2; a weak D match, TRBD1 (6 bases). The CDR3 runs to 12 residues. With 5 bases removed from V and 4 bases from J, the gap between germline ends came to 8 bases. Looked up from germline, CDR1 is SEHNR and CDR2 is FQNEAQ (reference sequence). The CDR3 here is CASSADSYGYTF. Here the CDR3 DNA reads TGTGCCAGCAGCGCGGACAGCTATGGCTACACCTTC. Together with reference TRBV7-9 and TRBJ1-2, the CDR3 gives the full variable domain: DTGVSQNPRHKITKRGQNVTFRCDPISEHNRLYWYRQTLGQGPEFLTYFQNEAQLEKSRLLSDRFSAERPKGSFSTLEIQRTEQGDSAMYLCASSADSYGYTFGSGTRLTVV.

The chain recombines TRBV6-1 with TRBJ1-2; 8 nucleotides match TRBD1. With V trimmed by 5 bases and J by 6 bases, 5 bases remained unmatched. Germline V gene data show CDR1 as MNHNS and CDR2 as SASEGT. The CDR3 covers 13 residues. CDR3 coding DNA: TGTGCCAGCAGTTCAGGGGGCGCGAATGGCTACACCTTC. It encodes CASSSGGANGYTF.

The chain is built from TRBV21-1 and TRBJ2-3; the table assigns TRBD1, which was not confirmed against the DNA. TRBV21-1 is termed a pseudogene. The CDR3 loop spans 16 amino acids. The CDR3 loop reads CASSSQRDRDFGTQYF. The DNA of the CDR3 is TGTGCCAGCAGCAGCCAGCGGGACAGGGATTTTGGAACGCAGTATTTT.

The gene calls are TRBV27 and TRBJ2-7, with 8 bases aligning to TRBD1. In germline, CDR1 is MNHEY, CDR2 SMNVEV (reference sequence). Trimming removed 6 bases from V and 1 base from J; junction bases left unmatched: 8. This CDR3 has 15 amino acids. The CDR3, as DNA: TGTGCCAGCAGCGAGGGGACAGGAAATTCCTACGAGCAGTACTTC. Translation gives CASSEGTGNSYEQYF.

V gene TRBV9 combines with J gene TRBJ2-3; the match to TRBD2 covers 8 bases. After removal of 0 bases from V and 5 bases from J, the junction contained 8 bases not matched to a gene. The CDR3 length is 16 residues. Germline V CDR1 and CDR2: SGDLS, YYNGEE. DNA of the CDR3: TGTGCCAGCAGCGTAGAGTCCCTAGCGGGTGGAGATACGCAGTATTTT. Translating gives CASSVESLAGGDTQYF.

The CDR3 coding sequence is TGTGCCAGCAGCCAAGATGAAGGGAAGTCACCCCTCCACTTT. Its translation: CASSQDEGKSPLHF. This chain connects TRBV3-1 to TRBJ1-6, with unresolved D. The CDR3 consists of 14 residues. Germline V gene lookup returns CDR1 LGHDT and CDR2 YNNKEL (reference sequence). V lost 0 bases to trimming and J lost 10 bases, with 10 bases between them. Variable domain in full (rest from reference TRBV3-1 and TRBJ1-6): DTAVSQTPKYLVTQMGNDKSIKCEQNLGHDTMYWYKQDSKKFLKIMFSYNNKELIINETVPNRFSPKSPDKAHLNLHINSLELGDSAVYFCASSQDEGKSPLHFGNGTRLTVT.

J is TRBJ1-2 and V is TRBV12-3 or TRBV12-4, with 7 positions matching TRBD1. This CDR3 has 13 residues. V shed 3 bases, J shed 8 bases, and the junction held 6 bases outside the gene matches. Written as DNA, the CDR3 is TGTGCCAGCAGTTTTTTGACAGGGAAAGGCTACACCTTC. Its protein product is CASSFLTGKGYTF.

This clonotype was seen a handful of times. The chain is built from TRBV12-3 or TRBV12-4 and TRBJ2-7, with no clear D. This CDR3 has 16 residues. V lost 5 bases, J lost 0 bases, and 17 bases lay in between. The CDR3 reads CASSPRDITYSYEQYF. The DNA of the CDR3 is TGTGCCAGCAGTCCCAGAGACATTACCTACTCCTACGAGCAGTACTTC.

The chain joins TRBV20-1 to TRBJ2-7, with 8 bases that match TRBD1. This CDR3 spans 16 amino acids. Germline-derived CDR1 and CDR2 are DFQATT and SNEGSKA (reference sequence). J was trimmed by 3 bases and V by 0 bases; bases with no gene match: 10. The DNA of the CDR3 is TGCAGTGCTAGAGATCCTCATTCAGGACAGGGCTACGAGCAGTACTTC. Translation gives CSARDPHSGQGYEQYF.

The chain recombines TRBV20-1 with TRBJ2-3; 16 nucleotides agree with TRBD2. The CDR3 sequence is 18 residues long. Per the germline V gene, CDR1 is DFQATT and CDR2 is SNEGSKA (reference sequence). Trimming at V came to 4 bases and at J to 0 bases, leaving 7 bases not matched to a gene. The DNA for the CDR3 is TGCAGTGCTACCTCCGGGACTAGCGGGGGGGGAAGCACAGATACGCAGTATTTT. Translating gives CSATSGTSGGGSTDTQYF.

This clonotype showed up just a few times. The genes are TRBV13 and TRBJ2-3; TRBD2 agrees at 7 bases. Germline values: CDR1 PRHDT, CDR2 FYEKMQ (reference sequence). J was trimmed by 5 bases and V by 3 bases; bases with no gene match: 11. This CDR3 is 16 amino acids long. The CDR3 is CASSFRLADALDTQYF. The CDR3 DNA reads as TGTGCCAGCAGCTTTCGACTAGCCGACGCCTTAGATACGCAGTATTTT.

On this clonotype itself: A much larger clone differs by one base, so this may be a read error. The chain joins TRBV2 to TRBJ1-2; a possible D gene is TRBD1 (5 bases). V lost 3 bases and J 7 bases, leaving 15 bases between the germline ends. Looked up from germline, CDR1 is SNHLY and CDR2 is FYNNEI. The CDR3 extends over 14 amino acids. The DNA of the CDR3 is TGTGCCAGCAGTGAGGGGGGGAGCGGCTGTGGCTACACCTTC. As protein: CASSEGGSGCGYTF. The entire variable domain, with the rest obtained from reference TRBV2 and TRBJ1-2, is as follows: EPEVTQTPSHQVTQMGQEVILRCVPISNHLYFYWYRQILGQKVEFLVSFYNNEISEKSEIFDDQFSVERPDGSNFTLKIRSTKLEDSAMYFCASSEGGSGCGYTFGSGTRLTVV.

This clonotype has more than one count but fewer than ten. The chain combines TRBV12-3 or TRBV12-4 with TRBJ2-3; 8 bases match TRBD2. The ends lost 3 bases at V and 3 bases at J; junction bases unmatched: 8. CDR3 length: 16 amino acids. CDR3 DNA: TGTGCCAGCAGTTTGCGTAGCGGGAAAGGGACAGATACGCAGTATTTT. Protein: CASSLRSGKGTDTQYF.

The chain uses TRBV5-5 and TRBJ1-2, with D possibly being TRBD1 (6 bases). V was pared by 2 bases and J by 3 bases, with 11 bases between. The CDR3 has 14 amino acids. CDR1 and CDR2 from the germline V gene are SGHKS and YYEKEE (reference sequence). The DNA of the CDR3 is TGTGCCAGCAGCTTTGTACAGGGAGACTATGGCTACACCTTC. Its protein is CASSFVQGDYGYTF. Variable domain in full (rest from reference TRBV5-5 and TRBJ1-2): DAGVTQSPTHLIKTRGQQVTLRCSPISGHKSVSWYQQVLGQGPQFIFQYYEKEERGRGNFPDRFSARQFPNYSSELNVNALLLGDSALYLCASSFVQGDYGYTFGSGTRLTVV.

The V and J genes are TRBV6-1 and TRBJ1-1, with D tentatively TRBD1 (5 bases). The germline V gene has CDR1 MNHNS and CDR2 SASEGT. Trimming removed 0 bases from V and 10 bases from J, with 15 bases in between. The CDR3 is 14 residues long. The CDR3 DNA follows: TGTGCCAGCAGTGAAGCGGGGGTGCAATTCGGAGCTTTCTTT. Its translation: CASSEAGVQFGAFF.

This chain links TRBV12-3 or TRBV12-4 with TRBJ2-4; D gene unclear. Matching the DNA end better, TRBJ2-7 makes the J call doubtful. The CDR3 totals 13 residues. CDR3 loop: CASRPGPAVEQYF. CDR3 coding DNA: TGTGCCAGCAGACCGGGCCCCGCGGTCGAGCAGTACTTC.

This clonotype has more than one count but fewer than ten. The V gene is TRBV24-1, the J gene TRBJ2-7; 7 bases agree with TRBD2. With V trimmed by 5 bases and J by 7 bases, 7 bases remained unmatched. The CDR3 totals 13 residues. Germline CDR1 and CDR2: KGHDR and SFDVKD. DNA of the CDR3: TGTGCCACCAGTGGGGGGGGACTCGCGGAGCAGTACTTC. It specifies CATSGGGLAEQYF.

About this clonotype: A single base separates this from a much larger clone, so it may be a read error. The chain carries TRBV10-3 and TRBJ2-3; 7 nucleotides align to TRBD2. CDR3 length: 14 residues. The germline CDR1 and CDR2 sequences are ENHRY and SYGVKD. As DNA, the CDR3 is TGTGCCGTCAGTGCAGGGCGGGAGCCAGATACGCAGTATTTT. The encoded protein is CAVSAGREPDTQYF.

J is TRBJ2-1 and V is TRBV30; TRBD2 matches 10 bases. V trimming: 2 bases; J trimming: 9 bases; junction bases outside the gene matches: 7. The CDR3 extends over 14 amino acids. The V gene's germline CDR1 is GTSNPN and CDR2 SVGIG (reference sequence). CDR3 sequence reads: CAWSWLAGVGEQFF. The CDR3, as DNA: TGTGCCTGGAGTTGGCTAGCGGGAGTCGGTGAGCAGTTCTTC.

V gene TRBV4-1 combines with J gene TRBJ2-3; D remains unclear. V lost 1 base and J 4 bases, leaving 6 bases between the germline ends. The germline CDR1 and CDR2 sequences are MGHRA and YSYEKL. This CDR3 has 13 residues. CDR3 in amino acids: CASSQGVPDTQYF. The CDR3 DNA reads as TGCGCCAGCAGCCAAGGTGTACCAGATACGCAGTATTTT.

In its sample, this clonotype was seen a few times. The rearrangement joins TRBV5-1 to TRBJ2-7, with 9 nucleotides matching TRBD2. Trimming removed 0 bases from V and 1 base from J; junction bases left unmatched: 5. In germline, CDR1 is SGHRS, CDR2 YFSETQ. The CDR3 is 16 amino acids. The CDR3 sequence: CASSLALAGPSYEQYF. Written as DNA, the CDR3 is TGCGCCAGCAGCTTGGCGCTAGCGGGGCCATCCTACGAGCAGTACTTC.

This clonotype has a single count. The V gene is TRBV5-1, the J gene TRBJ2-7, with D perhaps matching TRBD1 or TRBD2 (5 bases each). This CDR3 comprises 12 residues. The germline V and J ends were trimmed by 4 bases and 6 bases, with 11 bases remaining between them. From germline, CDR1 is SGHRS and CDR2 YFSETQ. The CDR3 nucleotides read TGCGCCAGCAGCCGGGACGGGCCCGAGCAGTACTTC. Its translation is CASSRDGPEQYF.

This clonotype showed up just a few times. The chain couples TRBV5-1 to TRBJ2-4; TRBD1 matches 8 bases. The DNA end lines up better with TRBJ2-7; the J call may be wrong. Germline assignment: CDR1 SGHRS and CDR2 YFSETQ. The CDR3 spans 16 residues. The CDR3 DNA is TGCGCCAGCAGCTTGGGTCGAGGACAGGGCGGACACGAGCAGTACTTC. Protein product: CASSLGRGQGGHEQYF.

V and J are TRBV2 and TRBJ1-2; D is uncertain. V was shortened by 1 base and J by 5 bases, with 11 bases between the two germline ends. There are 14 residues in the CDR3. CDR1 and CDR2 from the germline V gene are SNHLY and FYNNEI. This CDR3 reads CASSEDILGYGYTF. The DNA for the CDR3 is TGTGCCAGCAGTGAAGACATTCTGGGGTATGGCTACACCTTC.